This TCR beta chain was profiled in a study of Ad26.COV2.S vaccination and SARS-CoV-2 variants. Study as a whole: Dosing was one shot or two shots 56 days apart.

The CDR3 extends over 17 amino acids. Germline loops: CDR1 SGHDT, CDR2 YYEEEE. V lost 0 bases to trimming and J lost 3 bases, with 16 bases between them. Assay used: immunoSEQ multiplex PCR; TCRdb lists only in-frame clones, some missing. The table has around 300,000 clones, around 89% seen once. Treatment: roughly 20 received Ad26.COV2.S at low or high dose, single or two shots; 5 received placebo; per-sample allocation not given. Material that was analyzed had been drawn on day 63 after the first vaccine or placebo injection. Aged 18-55 years, donor was enrolled in Boston in about 2020. The study used a vaccine consisting of an Ad26 vector that expressed Wuhan-strain SARS-CoV-2 spike.

This clonotype originated in a person between 18 and 65 years old who received the Ad26.COV2.S COVID-19 vaccine or a placebo. The genes are TRBV5-6 and TRBJ2-1; D is ambiguous. The source material was peripheral blood, sampled in a trial of Ad26.COV2.S vaccine versus placebo. Here the CDR3 reads CASSLGLQRVNYNEQFF. CDR3 coding DNA: TGTGCCAGCAGCTTGGGACTTCAGCGAGTTAACTACAATGAGCAGTTCTTC. The full variable domain, completed using reference TRBV5-6 and TRBJ2-1, is DAGVTQSPTHLIKTRGQQVTLRCSPKSGHDTVSWYQQALGQGPQFIFQYYEEEERQRGNFPDRFSGHQFPNYSSELNVNALLLGDSALYLCASSLGLQRVNYNEQFFGPGTRLTVL.